Below are 20 T cell receptor beta chains sequenced from a single sample in a study of Graves' ophthalmopathy and Graves' hyperthyroidism. The authors amplified TCR beta CDR3 regions, and they did so from RNA transcripts for repertoire sequencing. Second-round multiplex PCR came after a first-round RT-PCR that employed HTBI primers. TCRdb re-called the multiplex PCR reads with MiXCR, one entry per CDR3 protein. The sample records 450,000 or so distinct CDR3 sequences, around 14% being singletons. Sequenced sample: blood. These receptors came from a woman between 25 and 40 years old with Graves' ophthalmopathy.

This clonotype occurred many times. The V gene is TRBV6-1, the J gene TRBJ2-7; D is unclear. Per the germline V gene, CDR1 is MNHNS and CDR2 is SASEGT. V was trimmed by 0 bases and J by 2 bases, leaving 11 bases between them. The CDR3 totals 15 residues. CDR3 sequence reads: CASSEASGWAYEQYF. The CDR3 bases are TGTGCCAGCAGTGAAGCGTCCGGTTGGGCCTACGAGCAGTACTTC.

This clonotype was observed at least ten times. This chain connects TRBV6-5 to TRBJ1-3; the match to TRBD1 covers 7 bases. The CDR3 is made up of 14 amino acids. CDR1 and CDR2 (germline): MNHEY, SVGAGI. Trimming at V came to 2 bases and at J to 4 bases, leaving 2 bases not matched to a gene. The DNA of the CDR3 is TGTGCCAGCAGTTACGGGACAGAAGGAAACACCATATATTTT. Translation: CASSYGTEGNTIYF.

This clonotype occurred many times. V and J are TRBV2 and TRBJ1-5; D might be TRBD1 (5 bases). The V gene lost 2 bases and the J gene lost 6 bases, with 11 bases spanning the gap. Per germline, CDR1 SNHLY and CDR2 FYNNEI. This CDR3 has 14 amino acids. The CDR3 sequence is CASSELGGGQPQHF. CDR3 nucleotides: TGTGCCAGCAGTGAACTGGGGGGAGGTCAGCCCCAGCATTTT.

This clonotype has a count of ten or more. The gene calls are TRBV27 and TRBJ1-3, with D unclear. Germline V gene sequence: CDR1 MNHEY, CDR2 SMNVEV (reference sequence). This CDR3 region has 13 residues. Trimming shortened V by 5 bases and J by 1 base, and 6 bases separated the two germline ends. CDR3 DNA: TGTGCCAGCAGTACGGTTTCTGGAAACACCATATATTTT. Its translation: CASSTVSGNTIYF.

This clonotype was seen many times. CDR3 amino acids: CSARVPQGVDYTF. CDR3 coding DNA: TGCAGTGCTAGAGTGCCCCAGGGGGTTGACTACACCTTC. This chain uses TRBV20-1 with TRBJ1-2, with 7 bases lining up with TRBD1. J lost 10 bases, V lost 1 base, and 9 bases had no gene match. This CDR3 is 13 amino acids long. Germline CDR1 and CDR2: DFQATT and SNEGSKA (reference sequence).

The table lists this clonotype with many counts. This CDR3 reads CASSIAGRTEAFF. The CDR3 DNA reads TGTGCCAGCAGTATAGCGGGTCGCACTGAAGCTTTCTTT. The rearrangement uses TRBV6-2 or TRBV6-3 and TRBJ1-1; D is unresolved. V was pared by 5 bases and J by 4 bases, with 11 bases between. Germline V lookup: CDR1 MNHEY, CDR2 SVGEGT. This CDR3 is built from 13 residues.

This clonotype was observed at least ten times. This sequence joins TRBV6-5 and TRBJ1-1, with TRBD1 matching over 7 bases. The CDR3 is 13 amino acids. CDR1 is MNHEY, CDR2 SVGAGI, per germline. V was clipped by 7 bases and J by 5 bases; unmatched bases: 7. CDR3 DNA sequence: TGTGCCAGCACTCAGGGGGTATGGACTGAAGCTTTCTTT. Protein sequence: CASTQGVWTEAFF.

Many counts were recorded for this clonotype. The CDR3 nucleotides are TGTGCCAGCAGCTTCGGAGGGATGGCCGGGGAGCTGTTTTTT. Translation gives CASSFGGMAGELFF. This chain connects TRBV7-9 to TRBJ2-2, with a possible D match to TRBD2 (6 bases). CDR3 length equals 14 residues. The V end was cut by 3 bases, the J end by 6 bases, with 11 bases between. The V gene's germline CDR1 is SEHNR and CDR2 FQNEAQ (reference sequence).

This clonotype was seen a few times. The rearrangement uses TRBV3-1 and TRBJ1-2; D possibly corresponds to TRBD1 (6 bases). V lost 6 bases, J lost 8 bases, and 16 bases lay in between. Germline V CDR1 and CDR2: LGHDT, YNNKEL (reference sequence). The CDR3 has 13 residues. CDR3 bases: TGTGCCAGCAGGTACAGGGAAGTTGGAGGCTACACCTTC. Translation gives CASRYREVGGYTF.

There are many counts of this clonotype. The V gene is TRBV11-3, the J gene TRBJ1-5; a weak D match, TRBD1 (5 bases). Germline V gives CDR1 SGHNT, CDR2 YENEEA. This CDR3 has 17 residues. V lost 1 base and J 1 base, leaving 14 bases between the germline ends. CDR3 loop: CASSLGVRGASNQPQHF. The CDR3 bases are TGTGCCAGCAGCTTAGGAGTTAGGGGAGCGAGCAATCAGCCCCAGCATTTT.

This clonotype was seen repeatedly, ten times or more. The V gene is TRBV12-3 or TRBV12-4, the J gene TRBJ2-7; D is undetermined. Trimming stripped 3 bases from V and 7 bases from J, with 10 bases between. This CDR3 is 12 amino acids long. CDR3 bases: TGTGCCAGCAGTTTTATACTGAGAGAGCAGTACTTC. It codes for CASSFILREQYF.

The sample holds a few counts of this clonotype. The chain employs TRBV9 and TRBJ2-7; 10 bases line up with TRBD1. Unmatched junction bases numbered 4, after V lost 4 bases and J lost 6 bases. The CDR3 is made up of 13 amino acids. The germline CDR1 and CDR2 sequences are SGDLS and YYNGEE. The CDR3 reads CASSSDRGSEQYF. CDR3 in DNA: TGTGCCAGCAGCTCGGACAGGGGGAGCGAGCAGTACTTC.

This clonotype has at least ten counts. The chain joins TRBV20-1 to TRBJ1-2; D not resolved. V gave up 0 bases and J gave up 7 bases, with 12 bases separating them. This CDR3 is built from 13 residues. The germline gives CDR1 DFQATT, CDR2 SNEGSKA (reference sequence). The CDR3 DNA follows: TGCAGTGCTAGAGAAGGCCGACTCGGTGGCTACACCTTC. Encoded protein: CSAREGRLGGYTF.

This clonotype was counted ten times or more. CDR3 residues: CASSWTPPSWEQYF. CDR3 coding DNA: TGCGCCAGCAGCTGGACTCCCCCCTCGTGGGAGCAGTACTTC. The rearrangement uses TRBV5-1 and TRBJ2-7; perhaps TRBD2 as D (5 bases). The length of the CDR3 is 14 residues. The V end was cut by 3 bases, the J end by 7 bases, with 17 bases between. The germline CDR1 and CDR2 sequences are SGHRS and YFSETQ.

This clonotype was seen a handful of times. A clone one base away is much larger, so this may be a read error. The chain employs TRBV12-3 or TRBV12-4 and TRBJ2-7; 7 bases match TRBD1. This CDR3 region has 13 residues. V was pared by 3 bases and J by 5 bases, with 4 bases of the junction left unmatched. The CDR3 DNA is TGTGCCAGCAGTTTCACGACAGGGAACGAGCAGTACTTC. It codes for CASSFTTGNEQYF.

J is TRBJ1-1 and V is TRBV6-1, with D possibly matching TRBD1 (5 bases). The CDR3 totals 14 residues. V lost 7 bases, J lost 1 base, and 13 bases lay in between. Germline CDR1 is MNHNS and CDR2 is SASEGT. CDR3 protein: CASTSGDGNTEAFF. CDR3 DNA sequence: TGTGCCAGCACCTCCGGGGACGGGAACACTGAAGCTTTCTTT.

V is TRBV5-1 and J is TRBJ2-2; tentatively, D is TRBD1 (11 bases). Germline CDR1 is SGHRS and CDR2 is YFSETQ. V lost 4 bases to trimming and J lost 7 bases, with 38 bases between them. The CDR3 is made up of 22 amino acids. CDR3 amino acids: CASSPGQGAYLAGVAVLGELFF. CDR3 coding DNA: TGCGCCAGCAGCCCAGGACAGGGGGCATATCTAGCGGGAGTCGCCGTCCTCGGGGAGCTGTTTTTT.

This clonotype was seen only a few times. The rearrangement joins TRBV6-1 to TRBJ2-5; 10 bases match TRBD1. Germline lookup yields CDR1 MNHNS and CDR2 SASEGT. The junction had 3 bases not matched to a gene; V was cut back by 6 bases and J by 5 bases. This CDR3 is built from 13 residues. For the CDR3, the DNA is TGTGCCAGCAGGGGGACAGGGGTGGAGACCCAGTACTTC. Translation: CASRGTGVETQYF.

This clonotype was observed at least ten times. The chain carries TRBV27 and TRBJ2-6, with D perhaps matching TRBD1 (5 bases). V was cut by 6 bases and J by 2 bases, with 11 bases left in between. Germline CDR1 and CDR2: MNHEY and SMNVEV (reference sequence). CDR3 length equals 15 residues. The CDR3 sequence: CASRAMGPGANVLTF. As DNA, the CDR3 is TGTGCCAGCAGGGCCATGGGGCCTGGGGCCAACGTCCTGACTTTC.

Many counts were recorded for this clonotype. This chain connects TRBV20-1 to TRBJ1-1, with D uncertain. This CDR3 contains 13 residues. Germline V lookup: CDR1 DFQATT, CDR2 SNEGSKA (reference sequence). V was cut by 3 bases and J by 1 base, with 9 bases left in between. In DNA, the CDR3 is TGCAGTGCTAGTTGGTCGGGGAACACTGAAGCTTTCTTT. It is translated as CSASWSGNTEAFF.